This TCR beta chain was observed in a study of T cell repertoires in cytomegalovirus infection. Study background: Matching HLA type and CMV infection were both indicated by public TCR beta signatures.

Between the trimmed V and J ends, which lost 4 bases and 1 base, there was a span of 11 bases. This CDR3 has 15 residues. This clonotype has just a few counts. Via MiXCR, TCRdb re-called the reads, giving one row per CDR3 protein. In the table there are about 230,000 distinct CDR3 sequences, 22% of which are singletons. The TCR comes from a human donor in good health (CMV status not recorded). Some clones in this sample may be carry-over from other donors' samples. Sequenced input: CD8+ T cells from PBMCs. The chain uses TRBV12-3 or TRBV12-4 and TRBJ2-4; tentatively, D is TRBD2 (5 bases). This CDR3 reads CASSSVEEAKNIQYF. The DNA of the CDR3 is TGTGCCAGCAGTTCGGTGGAGGAGGCCAAAAACATTCAGTACTTC.